Listed below are T cell receptor beta chains from one sample, sequenced in a study of blood T cell repertoires in COVID-19. Clones were sequenced by immunoSEQ multiplex PCR, and TCRdb holds only the in-frame ones, with some missing. There are fewer than 150,000 clones in the sample; 88% occur only once, and about 10% lies in the top ten. Sample: peripheral blood. These receptors all come from a middle-aged man with active or convalescent COVID-19. CDR3s include the opening cysteine and the closing phenylalanine or tryptophan. The D gene is left open where the match is weak. Not every row has a clone size; where given, it reads once, few, many or a size class.

CDR3 length,clone size,J gene,D gene,V gene,CDR3 protein,CDR3 DNA
14,.,TRBJ1-1,TRBD1,TRBV5-1,CASGGTGRNTEAFF,TGCGCCAGCGGGGGGACAGGGCGGAACACTGAAGCTTTCTTT
14,.,TRBJ1-3,.,TRBV6-5,CASRNNRKGNTIYF,TGTGCCAGCAGAAACAACAGGAAAGGAAACACCATATATTTT
15,.,TRBJ2-7,TRBD1,TRBV19,CASRRSGTGVAEQYF,TGTGCCAGTAGACGCTCCGGGACAGGGGTCGCCGAGCAGTACTTC
15,once,TRBJ2-5,TRBD1,TRBV5-6,CASSLPGGGGETQYF,TGTGCCAGCAGCTTGCCAGGGGGCGGTGGAGAGACCCAGTACTTC
18,once,TRBJ2-5,TRBD2,TRBV28,CASSFHPQLAERQETQYF,TGTGCCAGCAGTTTCCATCCTCAACTAGCGGAGCGGCAAGAGACCCAGTACTTC
17,.,TRBJ2-2,TRBD2,TRBV4-3,CASSQEISSGRTGELFF,TGCGCCAGCAGCCAAGAGATCAGTAGCGGGAGGACCGGGGAGCTGTTTTTT
15,.,TRBJ2-7,TRBD2,TRBV9,CASSPSSGRLHEQYF,TGTGCCAGCAGCCCCTCTAGCGGGAGGCTCCACGAGCAGTACTTC
15,.,TRBJ2-2,TRBD1,TRBV2,CASNRGGVRTGELFF,TGTGCCAGCAACAGAGGGGGCGTAAGGACCGGGGAGCTGTTTTTT
14,.,TRBJ2-2,.,TRBV6-5,CASTTYGGAGELFF,TGTGCCAGCACCACTTACGGGGGAGCCGGGGAGCTGTTTTTT
14,.,TRBJ2-7,TRBD2,TRBV5-4,CASSFSGRAYEQYF,TGTGCCAGCAGCTTTAGCGGGAGGGCCTACGAGCAGTACTTC
15,.,TRBJ1-2,TRBD1,TRBV10-3,CAISDLRGQGDGYTF,TGTGCCATCAGTGACCTAAGGGGACAGGGGGATGGCTACACCTTC
12,.,TRBJ2-1,.,TRBV6-5,CASQGIYNEQFF,TGTGCCAGCCAGGGTATCTACAATGAGCAGTTCTTC
15,.,TRBJ2-1,TRBD1,TRBV28,CASSFETGTYNEQFF,TGTGCCAGCAGTTTCGAGACAGGGACGTACAATGAGCAGTTCTTC
16,.,TRBJ2-6,.,TRBV7-9,CASSIGDFSGANVLTF,TGTGCCAGCAGTATAGGGGATTTCTCTGGGGCCAACGTCCTGACTTTC
14,.,TRBJ2-4,TRBD1,TRBV28,CASTPGGAKNIQYF,TGTGCCAGCACCCCAGGGGGAGCCAAAAACATTCAGTACTTC
11,few,TRBJ2-7,TRBD1,TRBV29-1,CSAMTGYEQYF,TGCAGCGCAATGACAGGGTACGAGCAGTACTTC
11,.,TRBJ2-7,.,TRBV20-1,CSAYRRGEEYF,TGCAGTGCCTACCGGAGAGGTGAAGAGTACTTC
16,once,TRBJ1-1,TRBD1,TRBV6-5,CASSYLRQGANTEAFF,TGTGCCAGCAGTTACTTAAGACAGGGGGCTAACACTGAAGCTTTCTTT
18,.,TRBJ2-2,TRBD2,TRBV27,CASSPEAGAAGGTGELFF,TGTGCCAGCAGTCCCGAGGCAGGGGCAGCGGGAGGGACCGGGGAGCTGTTTTTT
12,.,TRBJ1-2,TRBD1,TRBV7-9,CASSRDRVGYTF,TGTGCCAGCAGCCGTGACAGGGTTGGCTACACCTTC
12,.,TRBJ2-3,.,TRBV27,CASSPPAGSQYF,TGTGCCAGCAGTCCCCCAGCGGGTTCGCAGTATTTT
13,.,TRBJ1-5,.,TRBV4-3,CASSQEVTQPQHF,TGCGCCAGCAGCCAGGAGGTTACTCAGCCCCAGCATTTT
17,once,TRBJ1-3,.,TRBV5-1,CASSLQPTGASGNTIYF,TGCGCCAGCAGCCTCCAACCGACGGGAGCCTCTGGAAACACCATATATTTT
13,.,TRBJ2-1,.,TRBV28,CATLASAYNEQFF,TGTGCCACCCTCGCTAGCGCATACAATGAGCAGTTCTTC
15,.,TRBJ1-1,TRBD1,TRBV28,CASSGRTGANTEAFF,TGTGCCAGCAGTGGGCGGACAGGGGCGAACACTGAAGCTTTCTTT
17,.,TRBJ2-1,TRBD2,TRBV18,CASSPPIERENYNEQFF,TGTGCCAGCTCACCACCTATTGAGCGGGAGAACTACAATGAGCAGTTCTTC
19,few,TRBJ1-5,.,TRBV19,CASSPPPGSRIYSNQPQHF,TGTGCCAGTAGTCCTCCTCCAGGGTCTAGGATTTATAGCAATCAGCCCCAGCATTTT
13,.,TRBJ2-2,TRBD1,TRBV6-6,CASRGGGLGELFF,TGTGCCAGCAGAGGGGGCGGGCTCGGGGAGCTGTTTTTT
13,.,TRBJ2-7,.,TRBV6-5,CASSYSQGDEQYF,TGTGCCAGCAGTTACTCTCAGGGCGATGAACAGTACTTC
16,.,TRBJ1-4,TRBD1,TRBV4-1,CASRIRRGQGEEKLFF,TGCGCCAGCAGAATACGTCGGGGACAGGGAGAGGAAAAACTGTTTTTT
15,.,TRBJ2-1,TRBD2,TRBV6-5,CASRTSGITYNEQFF,TGTGCCAGCAGGACTAGCGGGATAACTTACAATGAGCAGTTCTTC
14,.,TRBJ1-2,.,TRBV7-2,CASSLDPGGYGYTF,TGTGCCAGCAGCTTAGATCCGGGGGGCTATGGCTACACCTTC